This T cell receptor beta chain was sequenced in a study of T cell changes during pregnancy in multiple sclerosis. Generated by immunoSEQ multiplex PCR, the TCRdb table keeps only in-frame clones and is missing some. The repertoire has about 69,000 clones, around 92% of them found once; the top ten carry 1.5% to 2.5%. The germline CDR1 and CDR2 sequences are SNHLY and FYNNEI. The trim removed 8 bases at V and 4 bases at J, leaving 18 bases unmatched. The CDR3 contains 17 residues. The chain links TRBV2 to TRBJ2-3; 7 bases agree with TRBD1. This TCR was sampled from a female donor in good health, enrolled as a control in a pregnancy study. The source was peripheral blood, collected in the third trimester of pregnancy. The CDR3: CASLKNGVQGLPDTQYF. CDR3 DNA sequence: TGTGCCAGCTTAAAAAACGGGGTACAGGGGCTCCCAGATACGCAGTATTTT.